This TCR beta chain was sequenced for a study of cytomegalovirus exposure and HLA in healthy donors. Study background: The 120 validation repertoires, a later analysis reported, used the same platform as the 700 or so repertoires from the first cohort.

The CDR3 covers 16 residues. The germline gives CDR1 SGHAT, CDR2 FQNNGV. Losses at the gene ends were 5 bases for V and 4 bases for J; bases not matched to a gene: 12. The study's findings and limits: Cytomegalovirus-associated status was assigned to around 160 TCR beta chains. Subsequent analysis showed first-cohort TCR clusters tending to co-occur in more than 90 validation repertoires. While the bulk of TCR sequences proved rare, some public TCRs turned up in many donors.

Libraries were prepared by immunoSEQ multiplex PCR; TCRdb keeps only in-frame clonotypes and omits some of them. The sample has 150,000 to 200,000 clones, roughly nine tenths seen once. About this clone: The antigen remains undetermined.

The rearrangement uses TRBV11-2 and TRBJ2-7, with 9 bases lining up with TRBD2. The sequencing input was PBMCs. This sequence originates from a woman in her 30s in good health and CMV-seronegative. CDR3 sequence: CASSKLHLAGAYEQYF. The CDR3 region has the DNA TGTGCCAGCAGCAAACTCCATTTAGCGGGAGCGTACGAGCAGTACTTC. The entire variable domain, with the rest obtained from reference TRBV11-2 and TRBJ2-7, is as follows: EAGVAQSPRYKIIEKRQSVAFWCNPISGHATLYWYQQILGQGPKLLIQFQNNGVVDDSQLPKDRFSAERLKGVDSTLKIQPAKLEDSAVYLCASSKLHLAGAYEQYFGPGTRLTVT.